This T cell receptor (beta chain) was recovered during a study of blood T cells in healthy people across ages. Germline lookup yields CDR1 DFQATT and CDR2 SNEGSKA (reference sequence). The CDR3 covers 16 residues. The use of a sample-barcoded 5' primer and a J-beta primer mix characterized a second PCR of 7 to 11 cycles. One entry per CDR3 protein results from TCRdb running MiXCR on the 5' RACE reads. The sample holds some 1.4 million distinct CDR3 sequences, approximately 42% seen once. As concerns this clonotype: Germline is not matched at one junction end, which may reflect a read error.

The TCR comes from a woman between 18 and 29 years old in good health. Material for sequencing was blood. The chain employs TRBV20-1 and TRBJ1-4; D not resolved. The CDR3 spells CSARDYFPGTNGKLFF. The CDR3 DNA follows: TGCAGTGCTAGAGATTATTTCCCTGGAACTAATGGAAAACTGTTTTTT.